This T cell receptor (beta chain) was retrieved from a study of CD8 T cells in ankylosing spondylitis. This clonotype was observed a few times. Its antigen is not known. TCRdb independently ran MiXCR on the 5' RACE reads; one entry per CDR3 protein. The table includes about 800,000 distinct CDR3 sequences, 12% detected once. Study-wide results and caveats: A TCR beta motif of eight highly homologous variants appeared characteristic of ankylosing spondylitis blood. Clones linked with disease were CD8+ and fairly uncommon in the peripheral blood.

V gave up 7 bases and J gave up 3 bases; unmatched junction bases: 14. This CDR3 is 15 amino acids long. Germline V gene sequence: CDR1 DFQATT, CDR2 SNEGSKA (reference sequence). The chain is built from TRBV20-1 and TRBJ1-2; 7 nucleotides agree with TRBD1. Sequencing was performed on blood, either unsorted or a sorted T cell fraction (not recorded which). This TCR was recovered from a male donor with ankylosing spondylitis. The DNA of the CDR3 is TGCAGTGGCTTTGGATACCAGGGGGGAGACTATGGCTACACCTTC. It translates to CSGFGYQGGDYGYTF.